This TCR beta chain was profiled in a study of blood T cell repertoires in COVID-19. Study-level information: There were acute and convalescent COVID-19 samples, and they came from the United States, Italy and Spain.

The table came from immunoSEQ multiplex PCR; TCRdb's copy has only in-frame clones and leaves some out. The sample records around 84,000 clones, roughly 89% being singletons. The trim removed 4 bases at V and 4 bases at J, leaving 2 bases unmatched. The CDR3 totals 14 residues. The germline gives CDR1 LGHNA, CDR2 YSLEER. V gene TRBV4-3 combines with J gene TRBJ1-2, with 11 positions matching TRBD1. This TCR was sampled from a man aged 45 to 65 with active COVID-19. The sequenced material came from peripheral blood. CDR3 sequence (DNA): TGCGCCAGCAGCCGGGACAGGGGGGGCTATGGCTACACCTTC. Its protein product is CASSRDRGGYGYTF.